These T cell receptor beta chains were read from a single sample in a study of T cells after yellow fever vaccination. TCRdb independently ran MiXCR on the 5' RACE reads; one entry per CDR3 protein. The sample has about 13,000 distinct CDR3 sequences; roughly 4.6% are singletons. The material was PBMCs, either bulk or a sorted T-cell subset (CD4+, CD8+, memory, or dextramer-sorted; not recorded which), obtained 45 days after the yellow fever booster vaccination. These receptor sequences come from a man aged 25 to 40 who received the YFV17D yellow fever vaccine. The CDR3 runs from the conserved cysteine through the conserved F or W. Fields, in order: clone size, D gene, J gene, V gene, CDR3 DNA, CDR3 protein. D genes are given only for firm matches. The size entry is marked missing in some rows and otherwise reads once, few, many or a size class.

clone size: many; D gene: NA; J gene: TRBJ2-3; V gene: TRBV7-9; CDR3 DNA: TGTGCCAGCACAAGAGGAGGGCCAGGGGATACGCAGTATTTT; CDR3 protein: CASTRGGPGDTQYF
clone size: many; D gene: NA; J gene: TRBJ1-5; V gene: TRBV18; CDR3 DNA: TGTGCCAGCTCACGTGTGCCGAACAATCAGCCCCAGCATTTT; CDR3 protein: CASSRVPNNQPQHF
clone size: many; D gene: TRBD2; J gene: TRBJ2-5; V gene: TRBV5-1; CDR3 DNA: TGCGCCAGCACCCTGAATAGAGTAGCGGGAGGGCCCTCTAGTGAGACCCAGTACTTC; CDR3 protein: CASTLNRVAGGPSSETQYF
clone size: many; D gene: NA; J gene: TRBJ1-1; V gene: TRBV5-4; CDR3 DNA: TGTGCCAGCAGCCCGGGGGATAACACTGAAGCTTTCTTT; CDR3 protein: CASSPGDNTEAFF
clone size: many; D gene: TRBD1; J gene: TRBJ1-5; V gene: TRBV6-5; CDR3 DNA: TGTGCCAGCAGTTACTCGTCAGGGGGTCAGCCCCAGCATTTT; CDR3 protein: CASSYSSGGQPQHF
clone size: many; D gene: NA; J gene: TRBJ2-3; V gene: TRBV29-1; CDR3 DNA: TGCAGCGTTGAATTTGATGCGGGGACCACCACAGATACGCAGTATTTT; CDR3 protein: CSVEFDAGTTTDTQYF
clone size: many; D gene: NA; J gene: TRBJ2-2; V gene: TRBV29-1; CDR3 DNA: TGCAGCGTTCAGGGTATAGTTCGCACCGGGGAGCTGTTTTTT; CDR3 protein: CSVQGIVRTGELFF
clone size: many; D gene: TRBD1; J gene: TRBJ2-5; V gene: TRBV3-1; CDR3 DNA: TGTGCCAGCAGGAGCGAACAGGGGGGTGAAGAAGAGACCCAGTACTTC; CDR3 protein: CASRSEQGGEEETQYF
clone size: many; D gene: TRBD2; J gene: TRBJ2-3; V gene: TRBV2; CDR3 DNA: TGTGCCAGCAGTGAAGCGCGAAGCGGGAGCGCTGATACGCAGTATTTT; CDR3 protein: CASSEARSGSADTQYF
clone size: many; D gene: TRBD1; J gene: TRBJ2-7; V gene: TRBV27; CDR3 DNA: TGTGCCAGCAGCGGAGCCGGGACAGGGTTCTACGAGCAGTACTTC; CDR3 protein: CASSGAGTGFYEQYF
clone size: many; D gene: TRBD2; J gene: TRBJ2-7; V gene: TRBV7-2; CDR3 DNA: TGTGCCAGCAGCCACGGGGGGGGAGGGGAGCAGTACTTC; CDR3 protein: CASSHGGGGEQYF
clone size: many; D gene: NA; J gene: TRBJ2-3; V gene: TRBV25-1; CDR3 DNA: TGTGCCAGCAGTGTTACAGATACGCAGTATTTT; CDR3 protein: CASSVTDTQYF
clone size: many; D gene: NA; J gene: TRBJ2-7; V gene: TRBV20-1; CDR3 DNA: TGCAGTGCTAGGGGGCGATGGCGTCCCGACGAGCAGTACTTC; CDR3 protein: CSARGRWRPDEQYF
clone size: many; D gene: NA; J gene: TRBJ2-6; V gene: TRBV5-1; CDR3 DNA: TGCGCCAGCAGCTCCGGGGTGGCCAACGTCCTGACTTTC; CDR3 protein: CASSSGVANVLTF
clone size: many; D gene: NA; J gene: TRBJ2-5; V gene: TRBV11-2; CDR3 DNA: TGTGCCAGCAGCATCACAGGGACCCAGTACTTC; CDR3 protein: CASSITGTQYF
clone size: many; D gene: TRBD1; J gene: TRBJ1-2; V gene: TRBV25-1; CDR3 DNA: TGTGCCAGCTGGGGACAGGGGGCGTCAGGCTACACCTTC; CDR3 protein: CASWGQGASGYTF
clone size: NA; D gene: NA; J gene: TRBJ2-2; V gene: TRBV20-1; CDR3 DNA: TGCAGTTGTTCGCGAACAGTCAACACCGGGGAGCTGTTTTTT; CDR3 protein: CSCSRTVNTGELFF
clone size: many; D gene: TRBD2; J gene: TRBJ2-7; V gene: TRBV9; CDR3 DNA: TGTGCCAGCAGCCCGGGCCTAGCGGGAGCCTACGAGCAGTACTTC; CDR3 protein: CASSPGLAGAYEQYF
clone size: many; D gene: NA; J gene: TRBJ2-5; V gene: TRBV19; CDR3 DNA: TGTGCCAGTAGTATGGAGGGGTTACGGGAGACCCAGTACTTC; CDR3 protein: CASSMEGLRETQYF